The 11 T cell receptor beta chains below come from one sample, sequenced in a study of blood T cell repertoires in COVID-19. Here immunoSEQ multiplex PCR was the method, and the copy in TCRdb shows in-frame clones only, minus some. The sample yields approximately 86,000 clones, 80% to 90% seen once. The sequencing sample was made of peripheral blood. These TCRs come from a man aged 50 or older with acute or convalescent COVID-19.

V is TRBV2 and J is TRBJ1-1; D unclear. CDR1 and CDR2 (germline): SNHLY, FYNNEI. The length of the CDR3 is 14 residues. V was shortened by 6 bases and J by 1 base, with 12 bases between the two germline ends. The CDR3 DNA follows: TGTGCCAGCAGCCCCGGGGAAGCGAACACTGAAGCTTTCTTT. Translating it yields CASSPGEANTEAFF.

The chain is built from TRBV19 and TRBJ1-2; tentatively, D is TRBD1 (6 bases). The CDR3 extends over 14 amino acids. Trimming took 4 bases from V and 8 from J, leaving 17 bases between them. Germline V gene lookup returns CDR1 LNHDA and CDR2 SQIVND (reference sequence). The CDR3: CASSTLQGIGGYTF. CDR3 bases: TGTGCCAGTAGTACTCTCCAGGGGATCGGGGGCTACACCTTC.

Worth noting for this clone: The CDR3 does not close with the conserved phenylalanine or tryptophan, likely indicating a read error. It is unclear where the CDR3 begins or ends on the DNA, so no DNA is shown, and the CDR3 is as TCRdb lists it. CDR3 in amino acids: CSASMGEVWLHL. This chain connects TRBV20-1 to TRBJ1-2. The CDR3 is 12 amino acids long, termini counted. Looked up from germline, CDR1 is DFQATT and CDR2 is SNEGSKA (reference sequence).

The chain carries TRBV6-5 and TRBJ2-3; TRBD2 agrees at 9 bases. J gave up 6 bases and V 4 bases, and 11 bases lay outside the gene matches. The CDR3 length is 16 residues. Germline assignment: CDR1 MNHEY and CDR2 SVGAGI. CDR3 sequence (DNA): TGTGCCAGCAGTTTAGGCCGGCGGGGGGGCCTGGATACGCAGTATTTT. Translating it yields CASSLGRRGGLDTQYF.

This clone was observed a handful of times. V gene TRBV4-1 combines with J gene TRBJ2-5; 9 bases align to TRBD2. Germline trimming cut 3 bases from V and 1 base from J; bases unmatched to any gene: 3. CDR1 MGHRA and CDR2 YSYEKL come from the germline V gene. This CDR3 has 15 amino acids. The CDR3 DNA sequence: TGCGCCAGCAGCCAGGAGCGGGGGGCCCAAGAGACCCAGTACTTC. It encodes CASSQERGAQETQYF.

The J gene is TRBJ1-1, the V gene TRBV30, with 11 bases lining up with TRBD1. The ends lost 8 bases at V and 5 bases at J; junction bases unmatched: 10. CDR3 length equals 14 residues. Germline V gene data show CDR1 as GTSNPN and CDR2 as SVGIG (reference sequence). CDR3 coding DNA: TGTGCCCGAACCCTGGGACAGGGGGTGACTGAAGCTTTCTTT. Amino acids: CARTLGQGVTEAFF.

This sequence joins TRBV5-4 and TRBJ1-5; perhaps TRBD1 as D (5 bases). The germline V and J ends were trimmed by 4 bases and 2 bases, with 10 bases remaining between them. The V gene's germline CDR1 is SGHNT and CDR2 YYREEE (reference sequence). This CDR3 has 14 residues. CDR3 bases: TGTGCCAGCAGCAGTGGAGGGGGCAATCAGCCCCAGCATTTT. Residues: CASSSGGGNQPQHF.

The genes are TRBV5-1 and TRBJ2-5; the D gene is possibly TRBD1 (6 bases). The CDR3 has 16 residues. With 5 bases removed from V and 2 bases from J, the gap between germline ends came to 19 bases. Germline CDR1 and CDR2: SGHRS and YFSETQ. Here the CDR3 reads CASRSSLVQGQETQYF. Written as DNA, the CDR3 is TGCGCCAGCAGGTCAAGTTTGGTGCAGGGGCAAGAGACCCAGTACTTC.

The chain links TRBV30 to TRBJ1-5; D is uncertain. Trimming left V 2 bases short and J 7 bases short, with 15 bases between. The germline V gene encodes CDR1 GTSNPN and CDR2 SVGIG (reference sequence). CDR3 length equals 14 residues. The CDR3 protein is CAWSRTTGGQPQHF. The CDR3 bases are TGTGCCTGGAGTCGGACTACCGGAGGACAGCCCCAGCATTTT.

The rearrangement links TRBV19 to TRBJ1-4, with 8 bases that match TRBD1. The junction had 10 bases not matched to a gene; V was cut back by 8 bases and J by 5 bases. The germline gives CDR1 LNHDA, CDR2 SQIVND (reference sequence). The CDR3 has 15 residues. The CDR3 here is CASRSGRQGNEKLFF. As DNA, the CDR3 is TGTGCCAGTCGCTCGGGAAGACAGGGGAATGAAAAACTGTTTTTT.

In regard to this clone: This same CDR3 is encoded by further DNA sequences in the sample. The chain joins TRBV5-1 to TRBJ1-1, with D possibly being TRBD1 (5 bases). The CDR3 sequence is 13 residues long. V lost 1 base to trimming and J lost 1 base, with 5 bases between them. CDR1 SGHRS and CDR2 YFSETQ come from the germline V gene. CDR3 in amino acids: CASSLQGNTEAFF. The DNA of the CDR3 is TGCGCCAGCAGCTTGCAGGGGAACACTGAAGCTTTCTTT.